The rows below give T cell receptor beta chains drawn from one sample of a study of blood T cell repertoires in COVID-19. Repertoires were generated with immunoSEQ multiplex PCR, while TCRdb's copy carries only in-frame clones and drops some. The sample holds roughly 180,000 clones, about 85% seen once. The sequencing input was peripheral blood. These receptor sequences come from a woman in her forties or fifties with COVID-19, enrolled during active disease. CDR3s include the opening cysteine and the closing phenylalanine or tryptophan. Each record gives: J gene, V gene, CDR3 protein.

J gene: TRBJ1-2
V gene: TRBV14
CDR3 protein: CASSQTKGWGYTF

J gene: TRBJ2-3
V gene: TRBV7-2
CDR3 protein: CASSLGISSDTQYF

J gene: TRBJ2-7
V gene: TRBV6-5
CDR3 protein: CASSYWGGVSSYEQYF

J gene: TRBJ2-3
V gene: TRBV24-1
CDR3 protein: CATRSSGTTDTQYF

J gene: TRBJ2-6
V gene: TRBV27
CDR3 protein: CASSSTGGGANVLTF

J gene: TRBJ2-1
V gene: TRBV4-3
CDR3 protein: CASSHSLLAGGLTEQFF

J gene: TRBJ2-2
V gene: TRBV29-1
CDR3 protein: CSVGRWLAGRTGELFF

J gene: TRBJ2-7
V gene: TRBV7-9
CDR3 protein: CASSLGTGLLSYEQYF

J gene: TRBJ2-7
V gene: TRBV27
CDR3 protein: CASSLAGGQGAYYEQYF

J gene: TRBJ1-4
V gene: TRBV11-2
CDR3 protein: CASSSGQGAEKLFF

J gene: TRBJ1-5
V gene: TRBV4-2
CDR3 protein: CASSQDYRPQPQHF

J gene: TRBJ2-1
V gene: TRBV7-6
CDR3 protein: CASSLQTSGGYNEQFF

J gene: TRBJ2-3
V gene: TRBV3-1/TRBV3-2
CDR3 protein: CASSQRTGGYADTQYF

J gene: TRBJ1-6
V gene: TRBV7-9
CDR3 protein: CASSPGQYNSPLHF

J gene: TRBJ2-7
V gene: TRBV4-1
CDR3 protein: CASSQDAQGDEQYF

J gene: TRBJ1-2
V gene: TRBV18
CDR3 protein: CASSQIRDSRDPIYGYTF

J gene: TRBJ1-2
V gene: TRBV5-4
CDR3 protein: CASSVGGRMDYGYTF

J gene: TRBJ2-7
V gene: TRBV9
CDR3 protein: CASSVEGGTYEQYF

J gene: TRBJ1-6
V gene: TRBV30
CDR3 protein: CAWTRLFNSPLHF

J gene: TRBJ1-1
V gene: TRBV6-1
CDR3 protein: CASSEGLNTEAFF

J gene: TRBJ2-3
V gene: TRBV24-1
CDR3 protein: CATSDGFLAGRADTQYF

J gene: TRBJ2-2
V gene: TRBV25-1
CDR3 protein: CASTPSASETGELFF

J gene: TRBJ1-5
V gene: TRBV9
CDR3 protein: CASSVGQGNQPQHF

J gene: TRBJ2-7
V gene: TRBV19
CDR3 protein: CASSPLSGKSYEQYF

J gene: TRBJ2-7
V gene: TRBV5-1
CDR3 protein: CASSLGGPAEQYF

J gene: TRBJ1-3
V gene: TRBV2
CDR3 protein: CASSGVGGTGNTIYF

J gene: TRBJ2-3
V gene: TRBV4-3
CDR3 protein: CASSQDLSGGTSTDTQYF

J gene: TRBJ2-7
V gene: TRBV18
CDR3 protein: CASSRTGGDSYEQYF

J gene: TRBJ1-1
V gene: TRBV5-1
CDR3 protein: CASSPTGGYTEAFF

J gene: TRBJ2-5
V gene: TRBV11-3
CDR3 protein: CASSPRLAGRETQYF

J gene: TRBJ1-1
V gene: TRBV5-4
CDR3 protein: CASSSGMNTEAFF

J gene: TRBJ1-2
V gene: TRBV9
CDR3 protein: CASGGRQLGYTF

J gene: TRBJ2-7
V gene: TRBV4-2
CDR3 protein: CASSQIGEENEQYF

J gene: TRBJ1-1
V gene: TRBV5-1
CDR3 protein: CASSSKDRNMNTEAFF

J gene: TRBJ2-5
V gene: TRBV5-1
CDR3 protein: CASSLDQAGGQETQYF

J gene: TRBJ1-1
V gene: TRBV30
CDR3 protein: CAWSVTGVGEAFF

J gene: TRBJ2-3
V gene: TRBV6-5
CDR3 protein: CASTSGLAGTDTQYF

J gene: TRBJ1-2
V gene: TRBV6-5
CDR3 protein: CASSYVQGIIDGYTF

J gene: TRBJ2-5
V gene: TRBV2
CDR3 protein: CASSEQDFWETQYF

J gene: TRBJ2-5
V gene: TRBV7-7
CDR3 protein: CASSLIEEETQYF

J gene: TRBJ2-7
V gene: TRBV7-9
CDR3 protein: CASSRGTYEQYF

J gene: TRBJ1-5
V gene: TRBV6-1
CDR3 protein: CASSEVGSNQPQHF